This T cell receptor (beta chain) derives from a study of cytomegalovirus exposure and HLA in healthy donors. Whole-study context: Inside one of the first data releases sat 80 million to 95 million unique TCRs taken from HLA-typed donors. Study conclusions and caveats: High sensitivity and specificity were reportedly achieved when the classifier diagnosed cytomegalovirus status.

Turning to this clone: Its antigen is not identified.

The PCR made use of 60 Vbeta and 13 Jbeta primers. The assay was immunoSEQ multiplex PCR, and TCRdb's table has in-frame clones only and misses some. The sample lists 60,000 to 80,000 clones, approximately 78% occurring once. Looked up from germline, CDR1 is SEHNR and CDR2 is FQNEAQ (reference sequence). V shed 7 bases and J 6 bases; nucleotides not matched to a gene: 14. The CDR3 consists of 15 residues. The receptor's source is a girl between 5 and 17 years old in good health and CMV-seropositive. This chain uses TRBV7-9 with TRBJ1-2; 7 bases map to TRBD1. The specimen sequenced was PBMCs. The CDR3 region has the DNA TGTGCCAGCACCTCACTTTTACAGGGGAAGAATGGCTACACCTTC. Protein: CASTSLLQGKNGYTF.